The 10 T cell receptor beta chains in this list originate from one sample, sequenced in a study of T-cell reconstitution after alpha-beta-depleted transplantation in children. Unique molecular identifiers featured in how the TCRbeta library was prepared. TCRdb re-called the PCR reads through MiXCR, storing one row per CDR3 protein. The sample lists roughly 340,000 distinct CDR3 sequences; roughly 15% were seen once. The sequences come from PBMCs, mostly from graft donor cells, collected 360 days after TCRalphabeta/CD19-depleted stem cell transplant. These receptors all come from a male patient aged 2-15 years who had a stem cell transplant for acute lymphoblastic leukemia, so the T cells may come from the graft donor.

There are many counts of this clonotype. The rearrangement joins TRBV25-1 to TRBJ2-1, with D perhaps TRBD2 (10 bases). Germline CDR1 and CDR2: MGHDK and SYGVNS. V lost 5 bases and J 7 bases, leaving 36 bases between the germline ends. This CDR3 has 21 residues. CDR3 sequence (DNA): TGTGCCAGCAGTTCTTGGACAGGGGCCTCACCCTTAGCGGGAGGTCAAAATGAGCAGTTCTTC. Its protein product is CASSSWTGASPLAGGQNEQFF.

The V gene is TRBV6-2 or TRBV6-3, the J gene TRBJ2-1; 12 positions agree with TRBD2. Trimming removed 0 bases from V and 3 bases from J; junction bases left unmatched: 12. The CDR3 sequence is 20 residues long. Germline CDR1 and CDR2: MNHEY and SVGEGT. The CDR3: CASSYSRGRGGLAGYNEQFF. As DNA, the CDR3 is TGTGCCAGCAGTTACTCGAGGGGCAGGGGGGGACTAGCGGGCTACAATGAGCAGTTCTTC.

This rearrangement joins TRBV28 to TRBJ2-2; 8 bases align to TRBD2. Looked up from germline, CDR1 is MDHEN and CDR2 is SYDVKM. V was pared by 1 base and J by 0 bases, with 13 bases of the junction left unmatched. The CDR3 is 20 residues long. The chain's CDR3 is CASSLYIGRGPIANTGELFF. The CDR3 DNA reads as TGTGCCAGCAGTTTATATATCGGGAGGGGCCCAATCGCGAACACCGGGGAGCTGTTTTTT. Filled out from reference TRBV28 and TRBJ2-2, the complete variable domain reads DVKVTQSSRYLVKRTGEKVFLECVQDMDHENMFWYRQDPGLGLRLIYFSYDVKMKEKGDIPEGYSVSREKKERFSLILESASTNQTSMYLCASSLYIGRGPIANTGELFFGEGSRLTVL.

This clonotype was observed a handful of times. The rearrangement uses TRBV4-3 and TRBJ2-2; 11 bases match TRBD2. The V gene end was trimmed by 5 bases and the J gene end by 2 bases; junction bases not matched to a gene: 4. Germline CDR1 LGHNA, CDR2 YSLEER. The CDR3 length is 16 residues. CDR3 bases: TGCGCCAGCAGCACGGGACTAGCGGATAACACCGGGGAGCTGTTTTTT. As protein: CASSTGLADNTGELFF.

This clonotype was picked up a small number of times. V gene TRBV6-5 combines with J gene TRBJ2-3; no definite D call. The V and J ends lost 0 bases and 2 bases respectively, with 6 bases between them. Germline assignment: CDR1 MNHEY and CDR2 SVGAGI. This CDR3 spans 14 amino acids. The CDR3 nucleotides read TGTGCCAGCAGTTACTCGGCAGACACAGATACGCAGTATTTT. Residues: CASSYSADTDTQYF.

This clonotype was recorded a few times. The rearrangement joins TRBV4-1 to TRBJ2-4; D gene ambiguous. The CDR3 totals 15 residues. The germline CDR1 and CDR2 sequences are MGHRA and YSYEKL. The V end was cut by 3 bases, the J end by 0 bases, with 9 bases between. CDR3: CASSQVLVAKNIQYF. CDR3 coding DNA: TGCGCCAGCAGCCAGGTGCTCGTAGCCAAAAACATTCAGTACTTC.

This clonotype has at least ten counts. The CDR3 region has the DNA TGTGCCAGCAGCAACGTCCGGCCAGCTCCTTCCTACAATGAGCAGTTCTTC. Its protein is CASSNVRPAPSYNEQFF. This rearrangement joins TRBV21-1 to TRBJ2-1. TRBV21-1 is a pseudogene. This CDR3 contains 17 residues.

This clonotype was counted a few times. The J gene is TRBJ2-7, the V gene TRBV28; 7 nucleotides agree with TRBD1. CDR3 length: 19 residues. V trimming: 4 bases; J trimming: 3 bases; junction bases outside the gene matches: 21. CDR1 and CDR2 from the germline V gene are MDHEN and SYDVKM. The CDR3 region is CASSSRQGDWIPFYYEQYF. The CDR3 DNA sequence: TGTGCCAGCAGTTCACGACAGGGTGATTGGATCCCTTTCTACTACGAGCAGTACTTC.

This clonotype has a handful of counts. The V and J genes are TRBV28 and TRBJ2-7, with 10 bases fitting TRBD1. J lost 2 bases, V lost 5 bases, and 12 bases had no gene match. Germline V CDR1 and CDR2: MDHEN, SYDVKM. The CDR3 has 17 amino acids. CDR3 sequence reads: CASSLTGGTGVAYEQYF. Here the CDR3 DNA reads TGTGCCAGCAGTCTAACCGGAGGGACAGGGGTTGCCTACGAGCAGTACTTC.

J is TRBJ2-7 and V is TRBV6-2 or TRBV6-3, with D possibly TRBD2 on 6 matching bases. This CDR3 is built from 14 residues. CDR1 and CDR2 from the germline V gene are MNHEY and SVGEGT. Trimming took 0 bases from V and 0 from J, leaving 6 bases between them. CDR3 coding DNA: TGTGCCAGCAGTTACTCGGGACTCTCCTACGAGCAGTACTTC. Its translation is CASSYSGLSYEQYF.